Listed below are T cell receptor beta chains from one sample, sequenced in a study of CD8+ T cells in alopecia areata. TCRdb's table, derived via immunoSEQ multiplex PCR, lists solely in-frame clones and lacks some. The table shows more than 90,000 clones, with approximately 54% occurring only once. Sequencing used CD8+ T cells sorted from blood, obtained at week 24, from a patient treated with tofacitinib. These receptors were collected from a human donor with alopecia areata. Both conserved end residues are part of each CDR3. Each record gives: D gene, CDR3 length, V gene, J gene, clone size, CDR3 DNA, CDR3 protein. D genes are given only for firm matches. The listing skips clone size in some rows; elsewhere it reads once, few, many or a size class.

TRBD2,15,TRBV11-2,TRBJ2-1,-,TGTGCCAGCAGCTCCCCAGCGGGGGTGGGCAATGAGCAGTTCTTC,CASSSPAGVGNEQFF
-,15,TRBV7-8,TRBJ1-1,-,TGTGCCAGCAGCACCCGCACAGGGTTCAACACTGAAGCTTTCTTT,CASSTRTGFNTEAFF
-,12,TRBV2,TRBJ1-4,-,TGTGCCAGCATCAAGGCGAATGAAAAACTGTTTTTT,CASIKANEKLFF
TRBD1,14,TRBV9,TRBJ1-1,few,TGTGCCAGCAGCCGAACAGGGGGGAACACTGAAGCTTTCTTT,CASSRTGGNTEAFF
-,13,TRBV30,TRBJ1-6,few,TGTGCCTGGAGTCCTGGGCCTGATTCACCCCTCCACTTT,CAWSPGPDSPLHF
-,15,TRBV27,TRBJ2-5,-,TGTGCCAGCAGTTTATTATACGGCAGACAAGAGACCCAGTACTTC,CASSLLYGRQETQYF
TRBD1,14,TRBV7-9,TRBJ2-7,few,TGTGCCAGCAGCTTAGTGAGACAGGGGCTCGAGCAGTACTTC,CASSLVRQGLEQYF
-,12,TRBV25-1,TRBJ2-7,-,TGTGCCAGCAGTGAAGGAAGGAACGAGCAGTACTTC,CASSEGRNEQYF
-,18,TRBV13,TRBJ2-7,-,TGTGCCAGCAGCGCCAGGCAAGACAGCTTTCTCAGCTCCTACGAGCAGTACTTC,CASSARQDSFLSSYEQYF
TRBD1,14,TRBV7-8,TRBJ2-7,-,TGTGCCAGCAGCGCGGACAGGAGCTCCTACGAGCAGTACTTC,CASSADRSSYEQYF
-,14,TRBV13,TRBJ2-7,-,TGTGCCAGCAGCTTATCCGACCAGGTGTACGAGCAGTACTTC,CASSLSDQVYEQYF
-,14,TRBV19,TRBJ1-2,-,TGTGCCAGTAGTATAGATCTGGAGCGCGATGGCTACACCTTC,CASSIDLERDGYTF
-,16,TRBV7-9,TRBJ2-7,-,TGTGCCAGCAGCGGGAGGATTTCGGGGGCGATCTACGAGCAGTACTTC,CASSGRISGAIYEQYF
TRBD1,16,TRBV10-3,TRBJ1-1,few,TGTGCCATCAGTGACGACAGGGCTACGGTGAACACTGAAGCTTTCTTT,CAISDDRATVNTEAFF
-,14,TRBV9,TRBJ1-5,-,TGTGCCAGCAGTCAAGGGGGGCGCAATCAGCCCCAGCATTTT,CASSQGGRNQPQHF